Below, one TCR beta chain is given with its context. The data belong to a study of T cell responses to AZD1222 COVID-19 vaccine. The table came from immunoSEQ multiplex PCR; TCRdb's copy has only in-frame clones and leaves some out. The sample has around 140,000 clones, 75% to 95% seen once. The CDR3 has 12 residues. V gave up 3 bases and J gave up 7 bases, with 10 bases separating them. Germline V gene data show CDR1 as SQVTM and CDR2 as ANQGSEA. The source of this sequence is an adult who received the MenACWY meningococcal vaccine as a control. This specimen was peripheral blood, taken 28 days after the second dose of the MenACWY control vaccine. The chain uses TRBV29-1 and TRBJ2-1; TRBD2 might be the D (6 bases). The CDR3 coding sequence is TGCAGCGTTGAGGGAGGCGGTAATGAGCAGTTCTTC. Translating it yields CSVEGGGNEQFF.